The T cell receptor (beta chain) described here comes from a study of technical replicates of blood from a few donors. Measured with immunoSEQ multiplex PCR; TCRdb has only the in-frame clones, and not every one. Altogether 65,000 to 80,000 clones are present, under 98% being singletons, with the ten largest covering under 0.3%. The sequence was collected from a human donor in good health. The source material was T cells isolated from PBMCs.

CDR3 amino acids: CASSWTSGGSYEQYF. The DNA of the CDR3 is TGTGCCAGCAGCTGGACTAGCGGGGGTTCCTACGAGCAGTACTTC. The chain is built from TRBV11-2 and TRBJ2-7; 13 bases agree with TRBD2. CDR3 length: 15 amino acids. Trimming cost V 4 bases and J 1 base; bases outside gene matches: 1. The germline V gene has CDR1 SGHAT and CDR2 FQNNGV.